What follows describes a single TCR beta chain. Primers included in the PCR were 60 Vbeta and 13 Jbeta primers. The repertoire was sequenced with immunoSEQ multiplex PCR; TCRdb's copy has only in-frame clones and lacks some. The table includes under 250,000 clones, about 80% detected once. This entry comes from a study of cytomegalovirus exposure and HLA in healthy donors. The CDR3 contains 16 residues. V gene TRBV21-1 combines with J gene TRBJ1-2. TRBV21-1 is listed as a pseudogene. Sequenced sample: PBMCs. The TCR originated in a woman between 50 and 59 years old in good health and CMV-seropositive. CDR3 in DNA: TGTGCCAGCAGCAAAGTCGGGGAGAACCATGCCTATGGCTACACCTTC. It specifies CASSKVGENHAYGYTF.